A single sample is the source of the 19 T cell receptor beta chains below, sequenced in a study of Ad26.COV2.S vaccination and SARS-CoV-2 variants. The sample's treatment: 19 received Ad26.COV2.S at low or high dose, single or two shots; roughly five received placebo; per-sample allocation not given. Collection of the samples took place on day 63 after the first injection of vaccine or placebo. The table came from immunoSEQ multiplex PCR; TCRdb's copy has only in-frame clones and leaves some out. The table records about 410,000 clones, 89% of them present only once. Specimen: peripheral blood, collected in a trial of Ad26.COV2.S vaccine versus placebo. The receptor set was obtained from a person aged 18-65 years who received the Ad26.COV2.S COVID-19 vaccine or a placebo.

CDR3 amino acids: CASSLLQRGEQYF. CDR3 sequence (DNA): TGTGCCAGCAGTTTACTACAACGGGGCGAGCAGTACTTC. V usage is TRBV27 and J usage is TRBJ2-7; weak D call: TRBD2 (5 bases). Trimming stripped 2 bases from V and 6 bases from J, with 11 bases between. In germline, CDR1 is MNHEY, CDR2 SMNVEV (reference sequence). The CDR3 sequence is 13 residues long.

This clone was counted once. The chain has TRBV7-3 and TRBJ2-7; no clear D gene. This CDR3 is built from 15 residues. Germline loops: CDR1 SGHTA, CDR2 FQGTGA. V dropped 0 bases and J dropped 6 bases, with 15 bases sitting between them. DNA of the CDR3: TGTGCCAGCAGCTTAACGCGCGCTTCCCTCGGCGAGCAGTACTTC. Translated, it gives CASSLTRASLGEQYF.

V is TRBV27 and J is TRBJ2-1; a weak D match, TRBD1 (6 bases). This CDR3 is 14 amino acids long. Trimming shortened V by 5 bases and J by 7 bases, and 15 bases separated the two germline ends. Germline V gene sequence: CDR1 MNHEY, CDR2 SMNVEV (reference sequence). CDR3 nucleotides: TGTGCCAGCAGTACAGGGAGTCGAGTGAATGAGCAGTTCTTC. Translating gives CASSTGSRVNEQFF.

V usage is TRBV9 and J usage is TRBJ1-6, with D uncertain. V was pared by 4 bases and J by 7 bases, with 21 bases between. Germline loops: CDR1 SGDLS, CDR2 YYNGEE. The CDR3 is made up of 17 amino acids. DNA for the CDR3: TGTGCCAGCAGCCTCGAGGGCGATCTTTCCTTAAATTCACCCCTCCACTTT. Translation: CASSLEGDLSLNSPLHF.

The CDR3 spells CASSLETGWAETQYF. Here the CDR3 DNA reads TGCGCCAGCAGCTTGGAGACAGGGTGGGCAGAGACCCAGTACTTC. V is TRBV5-1 and J is TRBJ2-5, with 7 positions matching TRBD1. Germline V lookup: CDR1 SGHRS, CDR2 YFSETQ. V was clipped by 0 bases and J by 4 bases; unmatched bases: 6. This CDR3 comprises 15 residues.

The chain joins TRBV4-1 to TRBJ2-3; D is unresolved. This CDR3 has 15 amino acids. The germline CDR1 and CDR2 sequences are MGHRA and YSYEKL. V was trimmed by 2 bases and J by 0 bases, leaving 9 bases between them. This CDR3 reads CASSQRVASTDTQYF. The DNA of the CDR3 is TGCGCCAGCAGCCAACGCGTTGCTAGCACAGATACGCAGTATTTT.

The J gene is TRBJ1-2, the V gene TRBV9, with 9 bases that match TRBD1. The ends lost 1 base at V and 2 bases at J; junction bases unmatched: 3. The V gene's germline CDR1 is SGDLS and CDR2 YYNGEE. The CDR3 extends over 15 amino acids. As DNA, the CDR3 is TGTGCCAGCAGCGTAACAGGGGGCGCGAACTATGGCTACACCTTC. Translating gives CASSVTGGANYGYTF. The complete variable domain, with remaining parts taken from reference TRBV9 and TRBJ1-2, reads DSGVTQTPKHLITATGQRVTLRCSPRSGDLSVYWYQQSLDQGLQFLIQYYNGEERAKGNILERFSAQQFPDLHSELNLSSLELGDSALYFCASSVTGGANYGYTFGSGTRLTVV.

The V and J genes are TRBV18 and TRBJ2-1; a weak D match, TRBD1 (5 bases). V lost 4 bases to trimming and J lost 7 bases, with 11 bases between them. This CDR3 has 13 residues. The germline V gene has CDR1 KGHSH and CDR2 LQKENI. For the CDR3, the DNA is TGTGCCAGCTCACTGCCCCAGGGAAATGAGCAGTTCTTC. It is translated as CASSLPQGNEQFF.

This chain links TRBV5-4 with TRBJ1-2, with 9 bases identical to TRBD1. The CDR3 runs 14 residues. Looked up from germline, CDR1 is SGHNT and CDR2 is YYREEE (reference sequence). V was clipped by 8 bases and J by 8 bases; unmatched bases: 13. The CDR3 loop is CASQRGQGSVGYTF. The CDR3 DNA reads TGTGCCAGTCAGAGGGGACAGGGTTCGGTCGGCTACACCTTC.

J is TRBJ2-5 and V is TRBV7-8; D ambiguous. The CDR3 covers 14 residues. Germline V gene lookup returns CDR1 SGHVS and CDR2 FQNEAQ. The V end was cut by 5 bases, the J end by 0 bases, with 10 bases between. The CDR3 DNA reads as TGTGCCAGCAGCCTGACTTACAACCAAGAGACCCAGTACTTC. Translated: CASSLTYNQETQYF.

The gene calls are TRBV30 and TRBJ1-2; tentative D call: TRBD1 (5 bases). The V gene's germline CDR1 is GTSNPN and CDR2 SVGIG (reference sequence). The V end lost 4 bases, the J end lost 4 bases, and 10 bases lay between the germline ends. CDR3 size: 12 residues. This CDR3 reads CAWKGQIYGYTF. Here the CDR3 DNA reads TGTGCCTGGAAGGGGCAGATCTATGGCTACACCTTC.

This clone appeared a single time. The V call is TRBV18, the J call TRBJ1-1; TRBD1 aligns across 7 bases. The germline gives CDR1 KGHSH, CDR2 LQKENI. The length of the CDR3 is 14 residues. V shed 3 bases, J shed 4 bases, and the junction held 5 bases outside the gene matches. CDR3 nucleotides: TGTGCCAGCTCACCTCAGGGACAGTTCACTGAAGCTTTCTTT. The encoded protein is CASSPQGQFTEAFF.

The chain recombines TRBV28 with TRBJ2-3, with TRBD1 matching over 10 bases. The CDR3 is 14 amino acids. Germline V lookup: CDR1 MDHEN, CDR2 SYDVKM. With V trimmed by 7 bases and J by 4 bases, 5 bases remained unmatched. CDR3 DNA sequence: TGTGCCAGCACGGGACAGGGGAGATCAGATACGCAGTATTTT. This encodes CASTGQGRSDTQYF.

The chain is built from TRBV28 and TRBJ2-1; the match to TRBD1 covers 9 bases. CDR1 and CDR2 from the germline V gene are MDHEN and SYDVKM. With V trimmed by 5 bases and J by 7 bases, 12 bases remained unmatched. This CDR3 region has 16 residues. In nucleotides, the CDR3 is TGTGCCAGCAGTCCATATGGGACAGGGACGCTAAATGAGCAGTTCTTC. Translated, it gives CASSPYGTGTLNEQFF.

The chain carries TRBV3-1 (or the pseudogene TRBV3-2) and TRBJ2-1; D is perhaps TRBD2 (5 bases). Trimming cost V 5 bases and J 10 bases, with 21 bases left between them. CDR3 length: 15 amino acids. Germline V gene sequence: CDR1 LGHDT, CDR2 YNNKEL (reference sequence). CDR3 protein: CASSNQGLHGGEQFF. The CDR3 DNA reads TGTGCCAGCAGCAACCAAGGACTCCATGGCGGGGAGCAGTTCTTC.

This clone was counted once. J is TRBJ2-1 and V is TRBV7-9, with 11 bases that match TRBD2. V dropped 9 bases and J dropped 9; count of bases not matched to a gene: 7. The CDR3 length is 13 residues. The V gene's germline CDR1 is SEHNR and CDR2 FQNEAQ (reference sequence). The CDR3 nucleotides read TGTGCCAGGGAGACTAGCGGGATTGGTGAGCAGTTCTTC. This gives the protein CARETSGIGEQFF.

The chain links TRBV19 to TRBJ1-5; no definite D call. This CDR3 region has 13 residues. V was shortened by 4 bases and J by 5 bases, with 9 bases between the two germline ends. CDR1 and CDR2 from the germline V gene are LNHDA and SQIVND (reference sequence). The CDR3 DNA is TGTGCCAGTAGTACTTACAGTTATCAGCCCCAGCATTTT. Its protein is CASSTYSYQPQHF.

This chain uses TRBV12-5 with TRBJ2-7, with D possibly being TRBD1 or TRBD2 (5 bases each). Germline V gene sequence: CDR1 LGHNT, CDR2 FRNRAP. V gave up 2 bases and J gave up 1 base, with 15 bases separating them. The CDR3 runs 16 residues. As DNA, the CDR3 is TGTGCTAGTGGTTTGTATGGGGGACCGAGATCCTACGAGCAGTACTTC. It is translated as CASGLYGGPRSYEQYF. Combining the CDR3 with reference TRBV12-5 and TRBJ2-7 gives the whole variable domain DARVTQTPRHKVTEMGQEVTMRCQPILGHNTVFWYRQTMMQGLELLAYFRNRAPLDDSGMPKDRFSAEMPDATLATLKIQPSEPRDSAVYFCASGLYGGPRSYEQYFGPGTRLTVT.

This clone has a single count. The chain carries TRBV28 and TRBJ1-2; TRBD1 agrees at 8 bases. V shed 7 bases and J 0 bases; nucleotides not matched to a gene: 10. Germline-derived CDR1 and CDR2 are MDHEN and SYDVKM. CDR3 length equals 16 residues. DNA of the CDR3: TGTGCCAGCACTCGCGGGACAGGTACCCCTAACTATGGCTACACCTTC. Its translation: CASTRGTGTPNYGYTF.